This is a list of T cell receptor beta chains from one sample in a study of TIL therapy for anti-PD-1-resistant metastatic lung cancer. Assay used: immunoSEQ multiplex PCR; TCRdb lists only in-frame clones, some missing. This sample has approximately 24,000 clones, with 72% found just once. The sample consisted of tumor tissue, taken at baseline. Receptors originate from a person aged 25-80 years with non-small cell lung cancer. CDR3s include the opening cysteine and the closing phenylalanine or tryptophan. The D gene is left open where the match is weak. Not all rows give a size; the values are once, few, many and, for expanded clones, a class.

NA	TRBJ2-5	NA	TRBV6-5	CASRPTVGSQETQYF	TGTGCCAGCCGACCGACAGTAGGGAGCCAAGAGACCCAGTACTTC
TRBD2	TRBJ2-1	NA	TRBV2	CASSEGGSGWNNEQFF	TGTGCCAGCAGTGAAGGGGGTAGCGGGTGGAACAATGAGCAGTTCTTC
NA	TRBJ2-7	NA	TRBV27	CASSLGLGYEQYF	TGTGCCAGCAGCTTAGGCCTCGGCTACGAGCAGTACTTC
TRBD1	TRBJ1-3	once	TRBV19	CASSIRQGNSGNTIYF	TGTGCCAGTAGTATTCGACAGGGGAACTCTGGAAACACCATATATTTT
NA	TRBJ1-6	NA	TRBV7-2	CASSLIGDYNSPLHF	TGTGCCAGCAGCTTAATAGGGGACTATAATTCACCCCTCCACTTT
TRBD1	TRBJ1-4	NA	TRBV4-3	CASSQEVPFGTGGEKLFF	TGCGCCAGCAGCCAAGAGGTCCCCTTCGGGACAGGTGGTGAAAAACTGTTTTTT
TRBD1	TRBJ2-6	NA	TRBV6-4	CASSDGTTGGVSGANVLTF	TGTGCCAGCAGTGACGGTACTACAGGGGGAGTCTCTGGGGCCAACGTCCTGACTTTC
NA	TRBJ2-5	NA	TRBV7-7	CASSLLGVGETQYF	TGTGCCAGCAGCTTATTAGGGGTGGGGGAGACCCAGTACTTC
NA	TRBJ2-7	NA	TRBV7-2	CASSLVSVAYEQYF	TGTGCCAGCAGCTTAGTATCCGTGGCCTACGAGCAGTACTTC
NA	TRBJ2-2	NA	TRBV7-6	CASSLQTGHTGELFF	TGTGCCAGCAGCTTACAGACAGGTCACACCGGGGAGCTGTTTTTT
NA	TRBJ1-4	few	TRBV9	CASSVVVGFCEKLFF	TGTGCCAGCAGCGTAGTTGTGGGCTTTTGTGAAAAACTGTTTTTT
NA	TRBJ1-2	NA	TRBV5-1	CASSASDANYGYTF	TGCGCCAGCAGCGCCTCGGACGCCAACTATGGCTACACCTTC
NA	TRBJ1-5	NA	TRBV7-9	CASSLAGPQPQHF	TGTGCCAGCAGCTTGGCAGGGCCTCAGCCCCAGCATTTT
TRBD1	TRBJ1-3	few	TRBV6-1	CASRRQGENTIYF	TGTGCCAGCAGGCGACAGGGTGAAAACACCATATATTTT
NA	TRBJ2-5	once	TRBV5-4	CASSLGPQETQYF	TGTGCCAGCAGCCTCGGGCCACAAGAGACCCAGTACTTC
TRBD1	TRBJ2-7	few	TRBV5-1	CASRTRQGRNEQYF	TGCGCCAGCAGAACGCGACAGGGGCGGAACGAGCAGTACTTC
TRBD2	TRBJ2-1	NA	TRBV7-3	CASSDGLADHNEQFF	TGTGCCAGCAGCGATGGACTAGCGGACCACAATGAGCAGTTCTTC
TRBD1	TRBJ1-2	NA	TRBV7-3	CASSLYPGQGASSYGYTF	TGTGCCAGCAGCTTATATCCGGGACAGGGGGCGTCGTCCTATGGCTACACCTTC
NA	TRBJ1-5	NA	TRBV5-1	CASSLWGRDQPQHF	TGCGCCAGCAGCTTGTGGGGTCGGGATCAGCCCCAGCATTTT
NA	TRBJ2-3	NA	TRBV9	CASSPRGGRADTQYF	TGTGCCAGCAGCCCCCGAGGGGGGCGCGCAGATACGCAGTATTTT
TRBD2	TRBJ2-1	NA	TRBV6-6	CASSYSVAGKHNEQFF	TGTGCCAGCAGTTACTCGGTAGCGGGGAAGCACAATGAGCAGTTCTTC
NA	TRBJ2-7	NA	TRBV19	CASSISTANYEQYF	TGTGCCAGTAGTATCTCAACAGCGAACTACGAGCAGTACTTC
TRBD2	TRBJ2-1	NA	TRBV29-1	CSALPGGLEVEQFF	TGCAGCGCCCTCCCTGGGGGACTAGAGGTTGAGCAGTTCTTC
NA	TRBJ2-7	NA	TRBV6-1	CASSDHRGAARPYEQYF	TGTGCCAGCAGTGATCACCGAGGAGCGGCCCGCCCCTACGAGCAGTACTTC
NA	TRBJ1-5	NA	TRBV5-5	CASSSGTPGPNQPQHF	TGTGCCAGCAGCTCAGGGACCCCGGGCCCCAATCAGCCCCAGCATTTT
NA	TRBJ2-5	few	TRBV5-6	CASSLRSGETQYF	TGTGCCAGCAGCCTTCGGTCCGGAGAGACCCAGTACTTC
TRBD1	TRBJ1-2	NA	TRBV7-8	CASSLGEGQGRKANYGYTF	TGTGCCAGCAGCTTAGGCGAAGGACAGGGGAGGAAAGCTAACTATGGCTACACCTTC
TRBD1	TRBJ1-5	NA	TRBV7-2	CASKKGTGWTQESQHF	TGTGCCAGCAAAAAGGGGACAGGGTGGACTCAGGAGTCCCAGCATTTT
NA	TRBJ2-3	NA	TRBV18	CASSPGRAPDTQYF	TGTGCCAGCTCACCAGGGCGGGCCCCAGATACGCAGTATTTT
TRBD1	TRBJ1-2	few	TRBV7-2	CASSLATGDYGYTF	TGTGCCAGCAGCTTGGCGACAGGGGACTATGGCTACACCTTC
NA	TRBJ1-5	NA	TRBV7-9	CASSFSGASNQPQHF	TGTGCCAGCAGCTTTTCAGGGGCTAGTAATCAGCCCCAGCATTTT
NA	TRBJ2-7	once	TRBV7-3	CASSLDQRQFGYEQYF	TGTGCCAGCAGCTTAGATCAACGACAGTTCGGGTACGAGCAGTACTTC
NA	TRBJ1-6	NA	TRBV11-3	CASSLFTQNSPLHF	TGTGCCAGCAGCTTATTCACGCAGAATTCACCCCTCCACTTT
NA	TRBJ1-1	NA	TRBV10-3	CAISEPSGVGNTEAFF	TGTGCCATCAGTGAGCCATCAGGGGTTGGAAACACTGAAGCTTTCTTT
TRBD2	TRBJ2-3	NA	TRBV5-1	CASTQAGGSSDTQYF	TGCGCCAGCACCCAAGCGGGGGGAAGTTCAGATACGCAGTATTTT
NA	TRBJ1-2	medium-sized	TRBV29-1	CSVRSSGARGYGYTF	TGCAGCGTCCGAAGCAGTGGGGCCAGGGGCTATGGCTACACCTTC
NA	TRBJ1-1	few	TRBV30	CAWKVPGANTEAFF	TGTGCCTGGAAGGTTCCGGGGGCTAACACTGAAGCTTTCTTT
TRBD1	TRBJ1-1	NA	TRBV28	CASSEDRVTTEAFF	TGTGCCAGCAGTGAGGACAGGGTCACCACTGAAGCTTTCTTT
NA	TRBJ1-2	few	TRBV19	CASSGREKYGYTF	TGTGCCAGTAGTGGCAGGGAAAAGTATGGCTACACCTTC
NA	TRBJ1-4	NA	TRBV19	CASSIGSRGATNEKLFF	TGTGCCAGTAGTATAGGATCCCGCGGAGCAACTAATGAAAAACTGTTTTTT
NA	TRBJ1-1	NA	TRBV27	CASRSQGSTEAFF	TGTGCCAGCAGAAGTCAGGGTAGTACTGAAGCTTTCTTT
TRBD1	TRBJ1-1	few	TRBV19	CASTTGGYAEAFF	TGTGCCAGCACGACAGGGGGGTACGCTGAAGCTTTCTTT
NA	TRBJ1-5	NA	TRBV6-5	CASSYSGGRNQPQHF	TGTGCCAGCAGTTACTCTGGGGGGCGGAATCAGCCCCAGCATTTT
NA	TRBJ2-7	few	TRBV7-7	CASAIGPRSEQYF	TGTGCTAGCGCAATCGGGCCTCGCAGCGAGCAGTACTTC